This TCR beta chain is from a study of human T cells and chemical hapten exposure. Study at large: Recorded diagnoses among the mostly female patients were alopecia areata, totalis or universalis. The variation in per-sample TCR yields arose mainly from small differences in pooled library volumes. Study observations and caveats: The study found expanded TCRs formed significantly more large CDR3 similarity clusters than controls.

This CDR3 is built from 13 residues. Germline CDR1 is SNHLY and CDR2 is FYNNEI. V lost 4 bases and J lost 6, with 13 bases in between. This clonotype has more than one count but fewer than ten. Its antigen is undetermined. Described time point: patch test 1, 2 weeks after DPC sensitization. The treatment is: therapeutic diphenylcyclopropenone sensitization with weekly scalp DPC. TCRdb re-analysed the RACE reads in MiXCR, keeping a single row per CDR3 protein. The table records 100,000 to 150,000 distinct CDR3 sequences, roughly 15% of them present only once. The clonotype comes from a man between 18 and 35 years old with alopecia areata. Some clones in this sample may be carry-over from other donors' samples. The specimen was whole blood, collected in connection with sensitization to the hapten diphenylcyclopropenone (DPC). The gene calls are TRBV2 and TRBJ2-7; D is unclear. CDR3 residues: CASSGEGKAEQYF. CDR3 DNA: TGTGCCAGCAGTGGGGAAGGGAAGGCCGAGCAGTACTTC.